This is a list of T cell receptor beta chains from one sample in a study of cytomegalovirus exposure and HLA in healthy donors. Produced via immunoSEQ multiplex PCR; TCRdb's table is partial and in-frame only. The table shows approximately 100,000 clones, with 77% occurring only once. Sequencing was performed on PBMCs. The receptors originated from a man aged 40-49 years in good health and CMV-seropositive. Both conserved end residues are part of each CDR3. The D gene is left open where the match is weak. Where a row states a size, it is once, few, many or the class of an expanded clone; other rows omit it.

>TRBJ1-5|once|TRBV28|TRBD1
TGTGCCAGCAGCCCGACAGGGTATCAGCCCCAGCATTTT
CASSPTGYQPQHF
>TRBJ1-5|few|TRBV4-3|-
TGCGCCAGCAGCCAAGATGGGGACATCGGGCAGCCCCAGCATTTT
CASSQDGDIGQPQHF
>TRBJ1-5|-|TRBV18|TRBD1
TGTGCCAGCTCACCGCGTCCGGACAGGGGTTTACGTTCTATCCCCCAGCATTTT
CASSPRPDRGLRSIPQHF
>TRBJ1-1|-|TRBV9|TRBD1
TGTGCCAGCAGCGTACGAGGGACAGCAACCTCGGCTTTCTTT
CASSVRGTATSAFF
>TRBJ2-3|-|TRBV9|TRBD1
TGTGCCAGCAGCCCCCGAGAGGGGGCCCTTTCGGCAGATACGCAGTATTTT
CASSPREGALSADTQYF
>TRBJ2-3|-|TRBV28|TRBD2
TGTGCCAGCAGTTCAGCGGGGGGGACCTTCGGAGATACGCAGTATTTT
CASSSAGGTFGDTQYF
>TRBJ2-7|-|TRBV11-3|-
TGTGCCAGCAGCTTAGGGGGGGACGAAAGCTCCTACGAGCAGTACTTC
CASSLGGDESSYEQYF
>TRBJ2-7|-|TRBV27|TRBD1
TGTGCCAGCAGTCTGCGGACAGGGAGCTACGAGCAGTACTTC
CASSLRTGSYEQYF
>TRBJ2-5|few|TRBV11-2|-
TGTGCCAGCAGCTTAGAGCCGGGGTTAGAGACCCAGTACTTC
CASSLEPGLETQYF
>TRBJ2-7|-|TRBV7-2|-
TGTGCCAGCAGCCCTCCGCAGGGTCGGCCGAGCGAGCAGTACTTC
CASSPPQGRPSEQYF
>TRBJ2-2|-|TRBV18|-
TGTGCCAGCTCACAAAGACAGGCTGAGGGCGGGGAGCTGTTTTTT
CASSQRQAEGGELFF
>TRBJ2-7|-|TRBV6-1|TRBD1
TGTGCCAGCAGTGAAACCCCCGGGACAGGTTACGAGCAGTACTTC
CASSETPGTGYEQYF
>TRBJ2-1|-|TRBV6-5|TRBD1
TGTGCCAGCTCCGGGACAGTTCTTGAGCAGTTCTTC
CASSGTVLEQFF
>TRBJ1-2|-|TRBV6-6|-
TGTGCCAGCAGGCTTCCGCGGGCCATAGCTAACTATGGCTACACCTTC
CASRLPRAIANYGYTF
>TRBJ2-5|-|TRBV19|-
TGTGCCAGTAGTATCCCACAGGCAGAGACCCAGTACTTC
CASSIPQAETQYF
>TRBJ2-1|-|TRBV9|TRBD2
TGTGCCAGCAGCGTAGAGGGCGGGGGGTACAATGAGCAGTTCTTC
CASSVEGGGYNEQFF
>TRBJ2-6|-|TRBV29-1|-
TGCAGCGTTGTTATGTCAGGGGGGTCTGGGGCCAACGTCCTGACTTTC
CSVVMSGGSGANVLTF
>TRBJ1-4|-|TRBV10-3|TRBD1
TGTGCCATCAGTCGCACGAGGGGACAGGCTTCGAATGAAAAACTGTTTTTT
CAISRTRGQASNEKLFF
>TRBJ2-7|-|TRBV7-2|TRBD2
TGTGCCAGCAGCTTAACCCCGGGACTAGCGGGCGAGCAGTACTTC
CASSLTPGLAGEQYF
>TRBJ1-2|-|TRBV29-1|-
TGCAGCGTTGAGCAGGGACTCTATGATGGCTACACCTTC
CSVEQGLYDGYTF
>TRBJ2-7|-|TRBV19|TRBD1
TGTGCCAGTAGTACCCGACCGGGACAGCACTACGAGCAGTACTTC
CASSTRPGQHYEQYF
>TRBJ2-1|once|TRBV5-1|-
TGCGCCAGCAGCTCCCTCCGGGGAAACAATGAGCAGTTCTTC
CASSSLRGNNEQFF
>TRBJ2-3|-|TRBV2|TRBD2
TGTGCCAGCAGTGGGTCTAGCGGGGGTGCAGATACGCAGTATTTT
CASSGSSGGADTQYF
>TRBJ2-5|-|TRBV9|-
TGTGCCAGCAGCGTAGCATCGCGGGAGACCCAGTACTTC
CASSVASRETQYF
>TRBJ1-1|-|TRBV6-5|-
TGTGCCAGCAGCGGACTTGACACTGAAGCTTTCTTT
CASSGLDTEAFF
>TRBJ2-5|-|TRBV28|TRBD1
TGTGCCAGCAGTCCGGACAGGGGGCTCGCCCGGCGGTACTTC
CASSPDRGLARRYF
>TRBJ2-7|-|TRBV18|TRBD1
TGTGCCAGCTCACCGGGACAGGGGACCCACGAGCAGTACTTC
CASSPGQGTHEQYF
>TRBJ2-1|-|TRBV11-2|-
TGTGCCAGCAGCTTCCGGCCAGGAGGCAATGAGCAGTTCTTC
CASSFRPGGNEQFF
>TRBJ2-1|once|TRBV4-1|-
TGCGCCAGCAGCCAAGGGACAGTCTACAATGAGCAGTTCTTC
CASSQGTVYNEQFF
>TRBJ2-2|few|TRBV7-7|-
TGTGCTAGCAGCCGATCGCCTAACAGGGTTGAGGGCACCGGGGAGCTGTTTTTT
CASSRSPNRVEGTGELFF
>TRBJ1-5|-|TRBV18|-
TGTGCCAGCTCAGGGGCCAGAGGCAATCAGCCCCAGCATTTT
CASSGARGNQPQHF
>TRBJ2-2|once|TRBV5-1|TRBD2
TGCGCCAGCAGCTTGGAGCCTCTAGCGGGGGGATCGTGGACCGGGGAGCTGTTTTTT
CASSLEPLAGGSWTGELFF
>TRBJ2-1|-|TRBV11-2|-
TGTGCCAGCAGCTTACTCAGGGTGGGGGGCAATGAGCAGTTCTTC
CASSLLRVGGNEQFF
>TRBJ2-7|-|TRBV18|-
TGTGCCAGCTCACCAGACAGCCCCTACGAGCAGTACTTC
CASSPDSPYEQYF
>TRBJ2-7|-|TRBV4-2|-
TGTGCCAGCAGCCCGGGACTCAAGGGCGAGCAGTACTTC
CASSPGLKGEQYF
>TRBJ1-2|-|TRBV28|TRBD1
TGTGCCAGCAGTTTTGCACAGGGGTTAGATGGCTACACCTTC
CASSFAQGLDGYTF
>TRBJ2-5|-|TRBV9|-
TGTGCCAGCAGCCTGGCGGGGGCCCCAGGGACCCAGTACTTC
CASSLAGAPGTQYF
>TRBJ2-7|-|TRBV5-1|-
TGCGCCAGCAGCTGGGACACATCCTACGAGCAGTACTTC
CASSWDTSYEQYF
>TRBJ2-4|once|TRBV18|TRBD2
TGTGCCAGCTCACCAGACAGCGGGGTAGCCAAAAACAGTCAGTACTTC
CASSPDSGVAKNSQYF
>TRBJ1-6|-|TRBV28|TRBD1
TGTGCCATAACGGACAGGGCCGCCTCCTATAATTCACCCCTCCACTTT
CAITDRAASYNSPLHF
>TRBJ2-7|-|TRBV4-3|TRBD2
TGCGCCAGCAGCCAAGATTCGCGGGGGATCCGGTACGAGCAGTACTTC
CASSQDSRGIRYEQYF
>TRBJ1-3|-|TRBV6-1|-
TGTGCCAGCAGTGTCGGGGACAAGCTCTCTGGAAACACCATATATTTT
CASSVGDKLSGNTIYF
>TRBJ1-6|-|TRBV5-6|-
TGTGCCAGCAGCTTAGGGAGCTCCTATAATTCACCCCTCCACTTT
CASSLGSSYNSPLHF
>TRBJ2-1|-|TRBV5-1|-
TGCGCCAGCAGCTTCCAGTCGGGGGTCGGGGATGAGCAGTTCTTC
CASSFQSGVGDEQFF
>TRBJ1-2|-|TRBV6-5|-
TGTGCCAGCAGGGACAGTCGGAAGGCCGATGGCTACACCTTC
CASRDSRKADGYTF
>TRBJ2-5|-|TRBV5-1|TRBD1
TGCGCCAGCAGCTTCACAGGGGGTCGGGAGACCCAGTACTTC
CASSFTGGRETQYF
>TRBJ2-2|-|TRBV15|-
TGTGCCACCGGGCAGGGGCGCGACACCGGGGAGCTGTTTTTT
CATGQGRDTGELFF
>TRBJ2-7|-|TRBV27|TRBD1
TGTGCCAGCAGTTTATCGCCCTGGGACAGCTCCTACGAGCAGTACTTC
CASSLSPWDSSYEQYF
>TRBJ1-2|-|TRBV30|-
TGTGCCTGGAGCTCTAACTATGGCTACACCTTC
CAWSSNYGYTF
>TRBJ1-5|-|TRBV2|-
TGTGCCAGCAGTGAAGCGTTTGGCAGGGCGAATCAGCCCCAGCATTTT
CASSEAFGRANQPQHF